This T cell receptor (beta chain) was captured in a study of blood T cell repertoires in COVID-19. As for the study in general: Sites in the United States, Italy and Spain provided acute and convalescent COVID-19 samples.

Assay: immunoSEQ multiplex PCR; the TCRdb copy retains only in-frame clones and omits some. This sample has 250,000 to 400,000 clones, with around 90% found just once. This CDR3 is built from 16 residues. The ends lost 3 bases at V and 3 bases at J; junction bases unmatched: 3. CDR1 and CDR2 from the germline V gene are LGHNA and YNFKEQ. The sequenced material came from peripheral blood. This receptor was obtained from a man aged 50-59 years with active or convalescent COVID-19. J is TRBJ2-2 and V is TRBV4-2; TRBD2 aligns across 11 bases. As DNA, the CDR3 is TGTGCCAGCAGCCAGAAACTAGCGGGAGACACCGGGGAGCTGTTTTTT. This sequence encodes CASSQKLAGDTGELFF.